This TCR beta chain is from a study of blood T cell repertoires in COVID-19. Study context: Samples came from the United States, Italy and Spain, spanning acute and convalescent COVID-19.

Method: immunoSEQ multiplex PCR; TCRdb's copy keeps in-frame clones and lacks some. The table includes fewer than 350,000 clones, 70% to 90% detected once. With 0 bases removed from V and 2 bases from J, the gap between germline ends came to 19 bases. CDR1 is SGHRS, CDR2 YFSETQ, per germline. This CDR3 is 18 amino acids long. Seattle researchers signed up patients amid active infection and tracked them longitudinally. Material: peripheral blood. The rearrangement links TRBV5-1 to TRBJ2-3; a weak D match, TRBD1 (6 bases). The TCR comes from a woman aged 25 to 45 with COVID-19, enrolled during active disease. This chain's CDR3 is CASSLAQLQGLYTDTQYF. The CDR3, as DNA: TGCGCCAGCAGCTTGGCACAACTTCAGGGGCTTTACACAGATACGCAGTATTTT.